A selection of T cell receptor beta chains follows, all from one sample in a study of somatic mutations in cytotoxic T cells in rheumatoid arthritis. The assay was immunoSEQ multiplex PCR, and TCRdb's table has in-frame clones only and misses some. The sample holds roughly 6,800 clones, approximately 55% seen once. Sequenced sample: CD8+ T cells sorted from blood. All receptors come from a woman aged 40 to 49 in good health. Both conserved end residues are trimmed from each CDR3. Each record gives: V gene, clone size, CDR3 protein. Size is omitted from some rows. Given values are once, few, many or a class for expanded clones.

TRBV27	few	ASSYGSSYNEQF
TRBV11-2	.	ASSSAQGTEAF
TRBV19	.	ASTGDPATEQY
TRBV7-8	.	ASSPVVGGSGASYGYT
TRBV6-5	.	ASLQRGRNTGELF
TRBV28	few	ASSPEVYVTDTQY
TRBV6-1	.	ASSEFNVGVGNTEAF
TRBV6-5	.	ASSLGQGAYEQY
TRBV7-2	.	ASSLGSWAGANYGYT
TRBV19	.	ASSVTTNYGYT
TRBV7-9	.	ASSGIGTGLHETSYEQY
TRBV7-8	.	ASSSTGQYSNQPQH
TRBV2	few	ASLESPMGEQY
TRBV19	.	ASSIGTNTGELF
TRBV5-6	.	ASSFSPTGGPYEQY
TRBV13	few	ASSLGSGEQF
TRBV29-1	.	SVETGIHYEQY
TRBV25-1	.	ASTEGEKLF
TRBV5-5	.	ASSWAHRDIDEQF
TRBV2	.	ASSTTGPEQY
TRBV7-8	.	ASSLLGFTDTQY
TRBV5-6	.	ASSPDSSLGQF
TRBV6-1	few	ASSELSNYEQY
TRBV19	.	ASSTGGYGYT
TRBV5-1	few	ASSLEARGYTDTQY
TRBV13	.	ASTSQTGEAYEQY
TRBV6-1	.	ASRPPGGVYEQY
TRBV5-4	few	ASRNWDGETQY
TRBV27	few	ASSISDGNEQF
TRBV4-1	once	ASSQAEASYEQY
TRBV10-3	medium-sized	AIGGGEANEQF
TRBV6-1	.	ASNNLGADTQY
TRBV6-5	few	ASSYSEGYEQY
TRBV11-2	.	ASSPPGQGFYEQY
TRBV4-1	.	ASSKIFDGYNEQF
TRBV6-1	few	ASSESGEGQPQH
TRBV4-1	.	ASSQLPLDEQY
TRBV29-1	.	SVELFGELF
TRBV15	few	ATSRDHGLSYEQY
TRBV6-5	.	ASRPGTGAEAF
TRBV9	.	ASSTRDTWTYGYT
TRBV7-6	.	ASSSNLGLAHEQY
TRBV5-8	.	ASSLVQGALEQETQY
TRBV19	.	ASCRGGDTGELF
TRBV4-2	.	ASSQEGLAENTGELF